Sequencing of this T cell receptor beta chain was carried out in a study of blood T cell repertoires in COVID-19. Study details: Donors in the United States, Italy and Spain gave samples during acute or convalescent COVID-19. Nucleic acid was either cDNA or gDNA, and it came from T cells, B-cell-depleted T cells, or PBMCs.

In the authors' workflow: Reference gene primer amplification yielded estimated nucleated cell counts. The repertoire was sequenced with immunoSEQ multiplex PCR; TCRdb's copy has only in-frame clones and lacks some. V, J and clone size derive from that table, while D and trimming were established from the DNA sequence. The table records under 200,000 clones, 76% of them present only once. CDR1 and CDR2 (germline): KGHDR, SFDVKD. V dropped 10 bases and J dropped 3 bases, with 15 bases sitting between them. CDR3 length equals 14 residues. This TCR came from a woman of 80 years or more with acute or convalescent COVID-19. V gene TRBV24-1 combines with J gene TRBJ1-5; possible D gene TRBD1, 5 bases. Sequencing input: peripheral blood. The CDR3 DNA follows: TGTGCCACTAAGGGCCCGACAGTCAATCAGCCCCAGCATTTT. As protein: CATKGPTVNQPQHF.